A single sample gave rise to the 22 T cell receptor beta chains below, sequenced in a study of T cells generated in artificial thymic organoids. Reverse primers in the TRAC or TRBC constant regions drove separate semi-nested PCRs for TCRalpha and TCRbeta. A single record per CDR3 protein comes from TCRdb applying MiXCR to the 5' RACE reads. The sample shows thousands of distinct CDR3 sequences, over 25% of them seen only once. Sequencing used naive CD8+ T cells from blood. Stated subset: CD3+TCRalphabeta+CD8SP T cells; for blood, CD45RO-CCR7+ naive CD8+ T cells. The receptors derive from a human donor who gave cord blood stem cells for thymic organoid culture, a cardiac surgery patient who gave postnatal thymus, or a blood donor (not recorded which).

This clonotype is medium-sized (0.01 to 0.1%). The chain employs TRBV15 and TRBJ1-1; 7 bases agree with TRBD1. V lost 5 bases to trimming and J lost 4 bases; unmatched junction nucleotides: 7. The CDR3 loop spans 14 amino acids. CDR1 and CDR2 from the germline V gene are LNHNV and YYDKDF (reference sequence). This CDR3 reads CATSRQGVRTEAFF. CDR3 in DNA: TGTGCCACCAGCCGGCAGGGGGTTCGCACTGAAGCTTTCTTT.

By share, this clonotype ranks as medium-sized. The chain couples TRBV27 to TRBJ2-7; D is perhaps TRBD2 (5 bases). This CDR3 comprises 13 residues. Trimming left V 6 bases short and J 7 bases short, with 16 bases between. CDR1 MNHEY and CDR2 SMNVEV come from the germline V gene (reference sequence). The CDR3 reads CASRVSGAGEQYF. In DNA form, the CDR3 reads TGTGCCAGCAGGGTAAGCGGAGCTGGAGAGCAGTACTTC.

This clonotype has only a few counts. The chain is built from TRBV27 and TRBJ2-3, with D possibly TRBD2 on 6 matching bases. This CDR3 has 15 amino acids. The germline V and J ends were trimmed by 4 bases and 1 base, with 12 bases remaining between them. The germline V gene encodes CDR1 MNHEY and CDR2 SMNVEV (reference sequence). The CDR3 reads CASSSLASGTDTQYF. The DNA of the CDR3 is TGTGCCAGCAGTTCCCTAGCGTCGGGCACAGATACGCAGTATTTT.

The chain recombines TRBV27 with TRBJ2-3; 12 bases fit TRBD2. Germline CDR1 and CDR2: MNHEY and SMNVEV (reference sequence). V was pared by 5 bases and J by 4 bases, with 4 bases of the junction left unmatched. CDR3 length: 15 residues. CDR3 protein: CASSIWTSGADTQYF. For the CDR3, the DNA is TGTGCCAGCAGTATCTGGACTAGCGGGGCAGATACGCAGTATTTT.

This sequence joins TRBV24-1 and TRBJ2-1; a weak D match, TRBD2 (6 bases). Germline values: CDR1 KGHDR, CDR2 SFDVKD. V lost 4 bases and J 1 base, leaving 13 bases between the germline ends. There are 16 residues in the CDR3. This CDR3 is CATSDKSGGSYNEQFF. The CDR3 DNA reads as TGTGCCACCAGTGACAAAAGCGGAGGGTCCTACAATGAGCAGTTCTTC.

The rearrangement links TRBV7-2 to TRBJ2-1, with 9 bases that match TRBD2. From germline, CDR1 is SGHTA and CDR2 FQGNSA. Unmatched junction bases numbered 14, after V lost 5 bases and J lost 12 bases. The CDR3 totals 15 residues. The DNA of the CDR3 is TGTGCCAGCAGCCCGGGGGCGGGAGGGCCGGGTGGGCAGTTCTTC. It codes for CASSPGAGGPGGQFF.

The chain joins TRBV27 to TRBJ2-2, with D perhaps matching TRBD2 (5 bases). The CDR3 covers 13 residues. Between the trimmed V and J ends, which lost 8 bases and 6 bases, there was a span of 13 bases. CDR1 and CDR2 (germline): MNHEY, SMNVEV (reference sequence). The CDR3 reads CASQTGVAGELFF. CDR3 nucleotide sequence: TGTGCCAGCCAGACCGGGGTCGCCGGGGAGCTGTTTTTT.

This clonotype has only a few counts. The chain has TRBV7-9 and TRBJ2-5; D not resolved. Germline lookup yields CDR1 SEHNR and CDR2 FQNEAQ (reference sequence). The V gene lost 2 bases and the J gene lost 7 bases, with 14 bases spanning the gap. The CDR3 is 14 residues long. DNA of the CDR3: TGTGCCAGCAGCTTAATACAGCGTCAGGCGACCCAGTACTTC. Its protein product is CASSLIQRQATQYF.

The chain carries TRBV5-6 and TRBJ1-1; D gene uncertain. CDR3 length equals 16 residues. The germline V and J ends were trimmed by 1 base and 0 bases, with 13 bases remaining between them. Looked up from germline, CDR1 is SGHDT and CDR2 is YYEEEE. CDR3 in amino acids: CASSLPGSNMNTEAFF. The CDR3 nucleotides are TGTGCCAGCAGCTTGCCAGGAAGTAACATGAACACTGAAGCTTTCTTT.

This sequence joins TRBV5-6 and TRBJ2-3; 10 positions match TRBD2. CDR1 is SGHDT, CDR2 YYEEEE, per germline. V lost 1 base to trimming and J lost 4 bases; unmatched junction nucleotides: 15. This CDR3 is built from 19 residues. CDR3 residues: CASSLLLAGVVWNADTQYF. CDR3 bases: TGTGCCAGCAGCTTGCTTCTAGCGGGAGTGGTTTGGAACGCAGATACGCAGTATTTT.

The chain is built from TRBV3-1 and TRBJ2-3, with 12 bases fitting TRBD2. Germline V gene lookup returns CDR1 LGHDT and CDR2 YNNKEL (reference sequence). CDR3 length: 19 residues. V trimming: 1 base; J trimming: 1 base; junction bases outside the gene matches: 9. In DNA form, the CDR3 reads TGTGCCAGCAGCCAAGTAGGTGGACTAGCGGGGAACGGCACAGATACGCAGTATTTT. It encodes CASSQVGGLAGNGTDTQYF.

This clonotype was observed a handful of times. The chain joins TRBV2 to TRBJ2-3; 7 bases line up with TRBD2. V gave up 3 bases and J gave up 0 bases; unmatched junction bases: 6. Germline V gene lookup returns CDR1 SNHLY and CDR2 FYNNEI. CDR3 length equals 16 residues. The CDR3 DNA follows: TGTGCCAGCAGTGACCCGAGTAGCGGGAGCACAGATACGCAGTATTTT. Its translation: CASSDPSSGSTDTQYF.

The chain is built from TRBV12-5 and TRBJ2-7, with D maybe TRBD1 (6 bases). The germline V gene encodes CDR1 LGHNT and CDR2 FRNRAP. V gave up 6 bases and J gave up 5 bases, with 20 bases separating them. This CDR3 comprises 15 residues. CDR3 sequence: CASGLGTRGLHEQYF. The CDR3 DNA reads as TGTGCTAGTGGCCTAGGGACAAGGGGTTTGCACGAGCAGTACTTC.

This clonotype was observed a few times. The rearrangement uses TRBV27 and TRBJ1-6, with D perhaps TRBD1 (5 bases). CDR1 is MNHEY, CDR2 SMNVEV, per germline (reference sequence). V lost 7 bases and J lost 9, with 10 bases in between. This CDR3 spans 12 amino acids. The CDR3 DNA reads as TGTGCCAGCATGGGCGGGGGTTCACCCCTCCACTTT. Its protein product is CASMGGGSPLHF.

Within the sample, this clonotype is medium-sized. The junction shows a germline mismatch at one end, possibly a read error. The V call is TRBV12-3 or TRBV12-4, the J call TRBJ2-5; 7 bases agree with TRBD1. The CDR3 is 13 residues long. The CDR3 nucleotides are TGTGCCAGCAGTCTAGCAGGGGGAGAGACCCAGTACTTC. Translated: CASSLAGGETQYF.

This clonotype was detected a few times. The V and J genes are TRBV12-3 or TRBV12-4 and TRBJ2-7; 9 nucleotides line up with TRBD1. V shed 3 bases and J 5 bases; nucleotides not matched to a gene: 8. CDR3 length: 15 residues. The CDR3 sequence is CASSFRDRALDEQYF. As DNA, the CDR3 is TGTGCCAGCAGTTTCCGGGACAGGGCCTTAGACGAGCAGTACTTC.

A few counts support this clonotype. The rearrangement joins TRBV27 to TRBJ2-7; 7 nucleotides match TRBD1. The CDR3 is 15 residues long. V gave up 3 bases and J gave up 6 bases; unmatched junction bases: 11. CDR1 MNHEY and CDR2 SMNVEV come from the germline V gene (reference sequence). In nucleotides, the CDR3 is TGTGCCAGCAGTTTCCCTCCCGGACAGGCAGGCGAGCAGTACTTC. The encoded protein is CASSFPPGQAGEQYF.

This clonotype is medium-sized (0.01 to 0.1%) within its sample. The CDR3 protein is CASSVDLEQFF. CDR3 DNA: TGTGCCAGCAGCGTAGATCTGGAGCAGTTCTTC. The chain uses TRBV9 and TRBJ2-1; D unclear. V was cut by 0 bases and J by 10 bases, with 5 bases left in between. Germline V CDR1 and CDR2: SGDLS, YYNGEE. The CDR3 runs to 11 residues.

The sample holds one count of this clonotype. V usage is TRBV4-3 and J usage is TRBJ2-1, with 7 bases lining up with TRBD2. The germline V gene has CDR1 LGHNA and CDR2 YSLEER. V dropped 4 bases and J dropped 8; count of bases not matched to a gene: 14. This CDR3 contains 16 residues. The CDR3 is CASSLSRASGADEQFF. As DNA, the CDR3 is TGCGCCAGCAGCCTCTCTAGGGCTAGCGGTGCCGATGAGCAGTTCTTC.

This clonotype is categorized as medium-sized. V gene TRBV5-1 combines with J gene TRBJ2-2; D gene unclear. Between the trimmed V and J ends, which lost 0 bases and 1 base, there was a span of 7 bases. In germline, CDR1 is SGHRS, CDR2 YFSETQ. This CDR3 contains 15 residues. As DNA, the CDR3 is TGCGCCAGCAGCTTGGTTTTAGAGAACACCGGGGAGCTGTTTTTT. Translating it yields CASSLVLENTGELFF.

This chain joins TRBV7-6 and TRBJ2-1; D may match TRBD1 or TRBD2 (5 bases each). This CDR3 spans 13 amino acids. Trimming pared 5 bases from V and 9 bases from J, leaving 14 bases between. CDR1 and CDR2 from the germline V gene are SGHVS and FNYEAQ. The CDR3 coding sequence is TGTGCCAGCAGCGACCGAGATGGGGGTGAGCAGTTCTTC. Its translation is CASSDRDGGEQFF.

The chain joins TRBV27 to TRBJ2-7; possible D gene TRBD2, 6 bases. This CDR3 has 15 amino acids. CDR1 and CDR2 (germline): MNHEY, SMNVEV (reference sequence). Trimming shortened V by 4 bases and J by 7 bases, and 20 bases separated the two germline ends. CDR3 region: CASSSYTGGLGEQYF. The CDR3 nucleotides read TGTGCCAGCAGTTCATACACTGGGGGGTTGGGGGAGCAGTACTTC.